This T cell receptor (beta chain) was found in a study of blood T cell repertoires in COVID-19. Whole-study context: Acute and convalescent COVID-19 specimens originated in the United States, Italy and Spain. The analysed material was cDNA or gDNA that came from T cells, B-cell-depleted T cells, or PBMCs.

As processed by the authors: Reference gene primers were amplified, and this amplification served to estimate nucleated cell counts. The protocol was immunoSEQ multiplex PCR, while the TCRdb copy is restricted to in-frame clones and leaves out a portion. V, J and clone size derive from that table, while D and trimming were established from the DNA sequence. The sample records hundreds of thousands of clones, 89% being singletons. This sequence was found in a woman in her fifties or sixties with acute or convalescent COVID-19. The sample was peripheral blood.

The CDR3 coding sequence is TGTGCCAGCAGCGTAGAGGGGGATGGTCAGCCCCAGCATTTT. Its protein product is CASSVEGDGQPQHF. V usage is TRBV9 and J usage is TRBJ1-5; TRBD1 might be the D (6 bases). The CDR3 is 14 amino acids. V lost 0 bases and J lost 6, with 10 bases in between. Germline V lookup: CDR1 SGDLS, CDR2 YYNGEE.